Each of the 28 T cell receptor beta chains below was sequenced from the same sample in a study of control samples from healthy donors and cancer patients. Profiling relied on immunoSEQ multiplex PCR, and the TCRdb table lists in-frame clones only, not all of them. Of 85,000 to 90,000 clones in the sample, roughly nine tenths were seen once. The sample was blood. These receptors came from a man aged 25-45 years in good health.

This chain uses TRBV7-8 with TRBJ2-1; D gene ambiguous. The CDR3 totals 16 residues. The V end was cut by 0 bases, the J end by 3 bases, with 12 bases between. Germline V gene lookup returns CDR1 SGHVS and CDR2 FQNEAQ. The CDR3 region is CASSLAGRSDYNEQFF. In DNA form, the CDR3 reads TGTGCCAGCAGCTTAGCCGGACGGTCAGACTACAATGAGCAGTTCTTC.

This clone has just a few counts. This chain joins TRBV30 and TRBJ1-5, with D maybe TRBD1 (6 bases). Germline CDR1 reads GTSNPN; CDR2 reads SVGIG (reference sequence). The CDR3 length is 15 residues. V was clipped by 0 bases and J by 0 bases, with 9 bases between them. The CDR3 loop is CAWSVRGISNQPQHF. CDR3 coding DNA: TGTGCCTGGAGTGTAAGGGGGATTAGCAATCAGCCCCAGCATTTT.

This chain connects TRBV7-9 to TRBJ2-5; D may correspond to TRBD1 or TRBD2 (5 bases each). Germline CDR1 reads SEHNR; CDR2 reads FQNEAQ (reference sequence). V shed 4 bases and J shed 1 base, with 13 bases lying between them. The CDR3 sequence is 15 residues long. The CDR3 region has the DNA TGTGCCAGCAGCTCAATCGGGACGATCCAAGAGACCCAGTACTTC. This sequence encodes CASSSIGTIQETQYF.

This chain connects TRBV5-6 to TRBJ2-6; TRBD2 aligns across 13 bases. V shed 4 bases and J 1 base; nucleotides not matched to a gene: 2. CDR3 length equals 17 residues. CDR1 SGHDT and CDR2 YYEEEE come from the germline V gene. The CDR3 DNA reads TGTGCCAGCAGCGGACTAGCGGGAGATTCTGGGGCCAACGTCCTGACTTTC. It is translated as CASSGLAGDSGANVLTF.

The chain joins TRBV28 to TRBJ1-5, with 7 bases identical to TRBD1. Germline V gives CDR1 MDHEN, CDR2 SYDVKM. The CDR3 totals 14 residues. Trimming took 11 bases from V and 3 from J; bases not matched to a gene: 10. CDR3 bases: TGTGCCTCTCAGACGGGACAGCTCAATCAGCCCCAGCATTTT. Residues: CASQTGQLNQPQHF.

The chain carries TRBV25-1 and TRBJ2-3; 8 nucleotides align to TRBD2. Trimming removed 4 bases from V and 2 bases from J; junction bases left unmatched: 2. CDR1 MGHDK and CDR2 SYGVNS come from the germline V gene. The CDR3 has 14 residues. The CDR3 DNA sequence: TGTGCCAGCAGTGTGGGACTAGTCACAGATACGCAGTATTTT. Translating gives CASSVGLVTDTQYF.

The chain recombines TRBV28 with TRBJ1-5; a weak D match, TRBD1 (5 bases). The CDR3 is 12 residues long. V was clipped by 4 bases and J by 7 bases, with 8 bases between them. CDR1 MDHEN and CDR2 SYDVKM come from the germline V gene. The CDR3 DNA follows: TGTGCCAGCAGTTCCGGGGGACAGCCCCAGCATTTT. It translates to CASSSGGQPQHF. Looking up the rest from reference TRBV28 and TRBJ1-5 gives the full variable domain: DVKVTQSSRYLVKRTGEKVFLECVQDMDHENMFWYRQDPGLGLRLIYFSYDVKMKEKGDIPEGYSVSREKKERFSLILESASTNQTSMYLCASSSGGQPQHFGDGTRLSIL.

The chain combines TRBV6-5 with TRBJ2-5, with 8 bases aligning to TRBD2. The CDR3 length is 15 residues. Germline loops: CDR1 MNHEY, CDR2 SVGAGI. V lost 8 bases, J lost 1 base, and 9 bases stayed unmatched. The CDR3 reads CASLWLAGGQETQYF. In nucleotides, the CDR3 is TGTGCCAGCCTATGGCTGGCGGGGGGCCAAGAGACCCAGTACTTC.

This chain links TRBV7-9 with TRBJ2-3; no firm D call. The CDR3 sequence is 14 residues long. Trimming left V 1 base short and J 2 bases short, with 7 bases between. CDR1 and CDR2 (germline): SEHNR, FQNEAQ (reference sequence). CDR3 protein: CASSLVQHTDTQYF. The CDR3 DNA reads as TGTGCCAGCAGCTTAGTACAGCACACAGATACGCAGTATTTT.

The CDR3 here is CASSFGYRDQGVAFF. CDR3 in DNA: TGCGCCAGCAGCTTCGGATACAGGGACCAAGGCGTGGCTTTCTTT. V usage is TRBV5-1 and J usage is TRBJ1-1; a possible D gene is TRBD1 (6 bases). The CDR3 has 15 residues. The V and J ends lost 2 bases and 11 bases respectively, with 22 bases between them. Germline V gene sequence: CDR1 SGHRS, CDR2 YFSETQ.

The chain combines TRBV7-9 with TRBJ2-1, with D perhaps matching TRBD1 (6 bases). The CDR3 covers 14 residues. Trimming removed 5 bases at V and 12 bases at J, with 20 bases between. CDR1 and CDR2 (germline): SEHNR, FQNEAQ (reference sequence). The CDR3 bases are TGTGCCAGCAGCGGACCTCGAGGACAGCCGGGGCAGTTCTTC. This codes for CASSGPRGQPGQFF.

The gene calls are TRBV7-2 and TRBJ2-5, with 7 positions matching TRBD2. The CDR3 length is 18 residues. Trimming cost V 0 bases and J 5 bases; bases outside gene matches: 15. Germline V gives CDR1 SGHTA, CDR2 FQGNSA. The CDR3 sequence is CASSLAARGAGFRETQYF. The CDR3 bases are TGTGCCAGCAGCTTAGCGGCGAGGGGAGCGGGGTTTAGGGAGACCCAGTACTTC.

The chain employs TRBV7-2 and TRBJ1-2, with a tentative D call TRBD1 (5 bases). V was shortened by 1 base and J by 7 bases, with 25 bases between the two germline ends. CDR3 size: 18 residues. Germline V gene data show CDR1 as SGHTA and CDR2 as FQGNSA. The CDR3 sequence: CASSLVTDRLNSFGGYTF. CDR3 nucleotide sequence: TGTGCCAGCAGCTTAGTGACCGACAGACTAAATAGTTTTGGTGGCTACACCTTC. Combining the CDR3 with reference TRBV7-2 and TRBJ1-2 gives the whole variable domain GAGVSQSPSNKVTEKGKDVELRCDPISGHTALYWYRQSLGQGLEFLIYFQGNSAPDKSGLPSDRFSAERTGGSVSTLTIQRTQQEDSAVYLCASSLVTDRLNSFGGYTFGSGTRLTVV.

The gene calls are TRBV18 and TRBJ1-1; D may be TRBD1 (6 bases). Germline assignment: CDR1 KGHSH and CDR2 LQKENI. This CDR3 contains 13 residues. V lost 3 bases and J lost 10, with 15 bases in between. The CDR3 nucleotides are TGTGCCAGCTCACCCCCAGGGGAAGGAGGAGCTTTCTTT. It is translated as CASSPPGEGGAFF.

This chain joins TRBV19 and TRBJ1-1; 7 nucleotides match TRBD1. Germline V gives CDR1 LNHDA, CDR2 SQIVND (reference sequence). The CDR3 totals 17 residues. J lost 3 bases, V lost 5 bases, and 15 bases had no gene match. The CDR3 here is CASSSQGDYLGYTEAFF. CDR3 sequence (DNA): TGTGCCAGTAGTTCCCAGGGGGATTACCTGGGATACACTGAAGCTTTCTTT.

V and J are TRBV6-1 and TRBJ1-2, with D possibly matching TRBD1 (5 bases). Germline CDR1 and CDR2: MNHNS and SASEGT. This CDR3 has 15 residues. The V gene lost 2 bases and the J gene lost 5 bases, with 15 bases spanning the gap. CDR3 bases: TGTGCCAGCAGTGAAAGAGGCCAGGGCGGGTATGGCTACACCTTC. Its translation is CASSERGQGGYGYTF.

The chain has TRBV9 and TRBJ1-6; D possibly corresponds to TRBD1 (6 bases). Germline CDR1 is SGDLS and CDR2 is YYNGEE. The CDR3 extends over 15 amino acids. Trimming took 1 base from V and 8 from J, leaving 13 bases between them. CDR3 residues: CASSVQGQRDSPLHF. In nucleotides, the CDR3 is TGTGCCAGCAGCGTACAGGGGCAAAGGGATTCACCCCTCCACTTT. The entire variable domain, with the rest obtained from reference TRBV9 and TRBJ1-6, is as follows: DSGVTQTPKHLITATGQRVTLRCSPRSGDLSVYWYQQSLDQGLQFLIQYYNGEERAKGNILERFSAQQFPDLHSELNLSSLELGDSALYFCASSVQGQRDSPLHFGNGTRLTVT.

V and J are TRBV21-1 and TRBJ1-3; the tabulated D call, TRBD1, remains unverified against the DNA. TRBV21-1 is a pseudogene locus. CDR3 size: 15 residues. In DNA, the CDR3 is TGTGCCAGCAGCAGGGGCCGACAGGGTGGGAACACCATATATTTT. It yields the protein CASSRGRQGGNTIYF.

This clone was recorded only once. This rearrangement joins TRBV19 to TRBJ1-1, with a weak D call TRBD1 (5 bases). Germline V CDR1 and CDR2: LNHDA, SQIVND (reference sequence). Trimming removed 7 bases from V and 5 bases from J, with 20 bases in between. The CDR3 contains 15 residues. CDR3 sequence reads: CASIEIGVGPTEAFF. The CDR3 DNA is TGTGCCAGTATCGAAATTGGGGTGGGGCCTACTGAAGCTTTCTTT.

The rearrangement uses TRBV2 and TRBJ2-1; D gene uncertain. With 5 bases removed from V and 7 bases from J, the gap between germline ends came to 15 bases. Germline values: CDR1 SNHLY, CDR2 FYNNEI. This CDR3 is 14 amino acids long. The CDR3 here is CASSPDFLGNEQFF. DNA of the CDR3: TGTGCCAGCAGTCCTGACTTCCTTGGGAATGAGCAGTTCTTC.

V usage is TRBV5-1 and J usage is TRBJ1-6; TRBD1 matches at 10 bases. Germline CDR1 and CDR2: SGHRS and YFSETQ. After removal of 1 base from V and 9 bases from J, the junction contained 4 bases not matched to a gene. CDR3 length equals 15 residues. The chain's CDR3 is CASSLSGQGVSPLHF. CDR3 in DNA: TGCGCCAGCAGCTTGAGTGGACAGGGGGTTTCACCCCTCCACTTT.

The V gene is TRBV11-2, the J gene TRBJ2-2, with a tentative D call TRBD1 (6 bases). The V end was cut by 6 bases, the J end by 6 bases, with 20 bases between. The CDR3 spans 16 residues. Germline lookup yields CDR1 SGHAT and CDR2 FQNNGV. The CDR3 sequence: CASSPRPPQGPGELFF. As DNA, the CDR3 is TGTGCCAGCAGTCCACGTCCCCCACAGGGTCCCGGGGAGCTGTTTTTT. Looking up the rest from reference TRBV11-2 and TRBJ2-2 gives the full variable domain: EAGVAQSPRYKIIEKRQSVAFWCNPISGHATLYWYQQILGQGPKLLIQFQNNGVVDDSQLPKDRFSAERLKGVDSTLKIQPAKLEDSAVYLCASSPRPPQGPGELFFGEGSRLTVL.

The V and J genes are TRBV5-4 and TRBJ1-1, with 8 nucleotides matching TRBD1. The V and J ends lost 4 bases and 4 bases, in that order; junction bases with no gene match: 6. Germline V CDR1 and CDR2: SGHNT, YYREEE (reference sequence). The CDR3 loop spans 14 amino acids. The CDR3 is CASSPGQGGTEAFF. The CDR3 region has the DNA TGTGCCAGCAGCCCTGGACAGGGTGGCACTGAAGCTTTCTTT.

The rearrangement joins TRBV3-1 (or the pseudogene TRBV3-2) to TRBJ2-5, with unresolved D. Germline V lookup: CDR1 LGHDT, CDR2 YNNKEL (reference sequence). V shed 4 bases and J shed 3 bases, with 9 bases lying between them. This CDR3 has 13 residues. The CDR3: CASSPIVEETQYF. The CDR3 bases are TGTGCCAGCAGCCCCATAGTGGAAGAGACCCAGTACTTC.

The rearrangement uses TRBV19 and TRBJ1-1, with 8 bases that match TRBD1. V shed 9 bases and J 0 bases; nucleotides not matched to a gene: 6. This CDR3 has 14 residues. Germline V gene lookup returns CDR1 LNHDA and CDR2 SQIVND (reference sequence). The CDR3 loop is CASGDRQMNTEAFF. CDR3 in DNA: TGTGCCAGCGGGGACAGGCAGATGAACACTGAAGCTTTCTTT.

The chain employs TRBV20-1 and TRBJ2-5; 7 nucleotides match TRBD2. V dropped 3 bases and J dropped 10; count of bases not matched to a gene: 11. The CDR3 is 13 amino acids. CDR1 is DFQATT and CDR2 is SNEGSKA in the germline V gene (reference sequence). The CDR3 loop is CSASETSELGQYF. The CDR3 nucleotides are TGCAGTGCTAGTGAAACTAGCGAGTTAGGCCAGTACTTC.

The V gene is TRBV7-2, the J gene TRBJ2-3, with TRBD1 as a possible D gene (5 bases). CDR3 length: 14 residues. Germline loops: CDR1 SGHTA, CDR2 FQGNSA. Trimming removed 3 bases from V and 1 base from J, with 8 bases in between. CDR3 sequence reads: CASSFLGGTDTQYF. The CDR3 DNA reads as TGTGCCAGCAGCTTTTTAGGGGGCACAGATACGCAGTATTTT.

This chain joins TRBV24-1 and TRBJ1-1, with D perhaps matching TRBD1 (6 bases). Germline values: CDR1 KGHDR, CDR2 SFDVKD. Between the trimmed V and J ends, which lost 3 bases and 6 bases, there was a span of 10 bases. This CDR3 contains 13 residues. CDR3 nucleotide sequence: TGTGCCACCAGTGATCGCAGGGGACCTGAAGCTTTCTTT. Translating gives CATSDRRGPEAFF.